These 13 T cell receptor beta chains came from one sample sequenced in a study of blood T cell repertoires in COVID-19. Profiled with immunoSEQ multiplex PCR; TCRdb holds only in-frame clones, not every one. This table has over 150,000 clones, 65% to 85% appearing once. Sequenced sample: peripheral blood. The receptors come from a woman between 40 and 50 years old with COVID-19, enrolled during active disease.

In this sample, this clone turned up once. This sequence joins TRBV5-4 and TRBJ2-5; 10 bases align to TRBD2. With V trimmed by 4 bases and J by 0 bases, 6 bases remained unmatched. The CDR3 is 16 residues long. The germline CDR1 and CDR2 sequences are SGHNT and YYREEE (reference sequence). The CDR3 bases are TGTGCCAGCAGCGCTGCACTAGCGGGGTACCAAGAGACCCAGTACTTC. Protein product: CASSAALAGYQETQYF.

The CDR3 region has the DNA TGTGCCAGCGTTGGGACAGGGGGATTCACCGGGGAGCTGTTTTTT. Its protein is CASVGTGGFTGELFF. The genes are TRBV6-5 and TRBJ2-2; 11 bases match TRBD1. The junction had 6 bases not matched to a gene; V was cut back by 8 bases and J by 4 bases. The CDR3 contains 15 residues. Germline V gene lookup returns CDR1 MNHEY and CDR2 SVGAGI.

The genes are TRBV7-2 and TRBJ2-1; 14 bases match TRBD2. The germline V gene encodes CDR1 SGHTA and CDR2 FQGNSA. The CDR3 is 16 amino acids. The ends lost 3 bases at V and 5 bases at J; junction bases unmatched: 3. CDR3 protein: CASSLTSGGANNEQFF. CDR3 in DNA: TGTGCCAGCAGCTTGACTAGCGGGGGGGCTAACAATGAGCAGTTCTTC.

This clone was detected only a few times. The genes are TRBV11-2 and TRBJ2-7, with D tentatively TRBD1 (6 bases). Germline CDR1 and CDR2: SGHAT and FQNNGV. V lost 1 base and J lost 2, with 9 bases in between. The CDR3 loop spans 14 amino acids. CDR3: CASSLVTGTYEQYF. The CDR3 coding sequence is TGTGCCAGCAGCTTAGTAACAGGGACCTACGAGCAGTACTTC.

The chain joins TRBV19 to TRBJ2-7, with TRBD2 as a possible D gene (6 bases). The CDR3 has 14 amino acids. CDR1 and CDR2 from the germline V gene are LNHDA and SQIVND (reference sequence). The germline V and J ends were trimmed by 4 bases and 6 bases, with 16 bases remaining between them. The CDR3: CASSRASDWSEQYF. For the CDR3, the DNA is TGTGCCAGTAGTAGGGCTAGCGATTGGAGCGAGCAGTACTTC.

The gene calls are TRBV5-5 and TRBJ2-5, with TRBD1 matching over 11 bases. The CDR3 runs to 16 residues. The J segment lost 4 bases and the V segment lost 3 bases, leaving 8 bases of the junction unmatched. Germline-derived CDR1 and CDR2 are SGHKS and YYEKEE (reference sequence). The CDR3 sequence: CASSYRDRGTAETQYF. The CDR3 nucleotides are TGTGCCAGCAGCTATAGGGACAGGGGGACGGCAGAGACCCAGTACTTC.

This clone was detected only once. The chain is built from TRBV5-5 and TRBJ2-1; a possible D gene is TRBD1 (5 bases). Trimming removed 3 bases from V and 2 bases from J, with 9 bases in between. There are 14 residues in the CDR3. CDR1 and CDR2 from the germline V gene are SGHKS and YYEKEE (reference sequence). CDR3 region: CASSSQVTYNEQFF. Written as DNA, the CDR3 is TGTGCCAGCAGCTCACAGGTTACCTACAATGAGCAGTTCTTC.

The chain carries TRBV15 and TRBJ1-4, with TRBD1 matching over 10 bases. The CDR3 runs 14 residues. The germline V gene encodes CDR1 LNHNV and CDR2 YYDKDF (reference sequence). V shed 1 base, J shed 12 bases, and the junction held 5 bases outside the gene matches. The CDR3 nucleotides read TGTGCCACCAGCAGAGGGGACAGGGGAGGGGAACTGTTTTTT. It translates to CATSRGDRGGELFF.

The chain has TRBV4-1 and TRBJ1-2; D is possibly TRBD1 (6 bases). The germline V gene encodes CDR1 MGHRA and CDR2 YSYEKL. The V gene lost 0 bases and the J gene lost 8 bases, with 13 bases spanning the gap. This CDR3 has 14 residues. CDR3 nucleotide sequence: TGCGCCAGCAGCCAAGATCAGGGGCGCAAAGGCTACACCTTC. Its protein is CASSQDQGRKGYTF.

The V call is TRBV7-2, the J call TRBJ1-1; D gene uncertain. The germline V gene encodes CDR1 SGHTA and CDR2 FQGNSA. CDR3 length: 13 residues. Trimming took 5 bases from V and 8 from J, leaving 15 bases between them. Here the CDR3 reads CASSVPLGREAFF. CDR3 DNA sequence: TGTGCCAGCAGCGTACCGTTGGGCAGGGAAGCTTTCTTT. Looking up the rest from reference TRBV7-2 and TRBJ1-1 gives the full variable domain: GAGVSQSPSNKVTEKGKDVELRCDPISGHTALYWYRQSLGQGLEFLIYFQGNSAPDKSGLPSDRFSAERTGGSVSTLTIQRTQQEDSAVYLCASSVPLGREAFFGQGTRLTVV.

This chain links TRBV6-5 with TRBJ1-3; D possibly corresponds to TRBD1 (5 bases). The germline V and J ends were trimmed by 8 bases and 9 bases, with 14 bases remaining between them. The CDR3 extends over 12 amino acids. Per the germline V gene, CDR1 is MNHEY and CDR2 is SVGAGI. CDR3 nucleotide sequence: TGTGCCAGCCCCGGGGGGGGTGGCACCATATATTTT. It translates to CASPGGGGTIYF.

The V gene is TRBV2, the J gene TRBJ2-4; 9 nucleotides align to TRBD1. Germline CDR1 reads SNHLY; CDR2 reads FYNNEI. The CDR3 extends over 14 amino acids. J gave up 6 bases and V 3 bases, and 3 bases lay outside the gene matches. The CDR3, as DNA: TGTGCCAGCAGTGATCAGGACAGGGGAAACATTCAGTACTTC. This encodes CASSDQDRGNIQYF. Based on the CDR3 plus reference TRBV2 and TRBJ2-4, the full variable domain is EPEVTQTPSHQVTQMGQEVILRCVPISNHLYFYWYRQILGQKVEFLVSFYNNEISEKSEIFDDQFSVERPDGSNFTLKIRSTKLEDSAMYFCASSDQDRGNIQYFGAGTRLSVL.

CDR3 protein: CASSFDRGNEKLFF. The CDR3 nucleotides are TGTGCCAGCAGTTTCGACAGGGGTAATGAAAAACTGTTTTTT. V and J are TRBV7-2 and TRBJ1-4, with TRBD1 matching 8 bases. This CDR3 has 14 residues. V trimming: 6 bases; J trimming: 4 bases; junction bases outside the gene matches: 4. The germline V gene has CDR1 SGHTA and CDR2 FQGNSA.